The 25 T cell receptor beta chains listed next were all sequenced from one sample in a study of T cell responses to AZD1222 COVID-19 vaccine. Using immunoSEQ multiplex PCR, the repertoire was profiled, and TCRdb retains in-frame clones only, with some absent. The repertoire includes about 64,000 clones, under 95% of them detected once, and approximately 6% sits in the top ten. The sample consisted of peripheral blood, taken 28 days after the second dose of the MenACWY control vaccine. All receptors come from an adult who received the MenACWY meningococcal vaccine as a control.

About this clone itself: At the DNA level, this CDR3 is encoded by other sequences in the same sample as well. The V and J genes are TRBV11-2 and TRBJ1-1; D ambiguous. The length of the CDR3 is 14 residues. The V gene's germline CDR1 is SGHAT and CDR2 FQNNGV. V lost 2 bases, J lost 0 bases, and 7 bases lay in between. CDR3: CASSLSRLNTEAFF. The CDR3 DNA is TGTGCCAGCAGCTTAAGTCGGTTGAACACTGAAGCTTTCTTT.

V usage is TRBV30 and J usage is TRBJ2-3; 11 nucleotides line up with TRBD2. The CDR3 length is 17 residues. Unmatched junction bases numbered 14, after V lost 3 bases and J lost 6 bases. Germline values: CDR1 GTSNPN, CDR2 SVGIG (reference sequence). CDR3 in DNA: TGTGCCTGGAGCCATTCCTTAGCGGGAGGGCCTAAGGATACGCAGTATTTT. As protein: CAWSHSLAGGPKDTQYF. Using reference TRBV30 and TRBJ2-3 for the parts outside the CDR3, the full variable domain is SQTIHQWPATLVQPVGSPLSLECTVEGTSNPNLYWYRQAAGRGLQLLFYSVGIGQISSEVPQNLSASRPQDRQFILSSKKLLLSDSGFYLCAWSHSLAGGPKDTQYFGPGTRLTVL.

The V gene is TRBV29-1, the J gene TRBJ2-5, with 9 bases identical to TRBD1. The CDR3 has 15 amino acids. V trimming: 5 bases; J trimming: 2 bases; junction bases outside the gene matches: 9. Germline V lookup: CDR1 SQVTM, CDR2 ANQGSEA. In DNA, the CDR3 is TGCAGCGTTACCGGGACAGGGTTACGGCAAGAGACCCAGTACTTC. Its protein product is CSVTGTGLRQETQYF.

This clone was detected only once. V and J are TRBV5-1 and TRBJ2-5; D is unclear. V was clipped by 0 bases and J by 7 bases, with 16 bases between them. CDR3 length equals 15 residues. CDR1 and CDR2 (germline): SGHRS, YFSETQ. CDR3 amino acids: CASSLAPRTEGTQYF. In nucleotides, the CDR3 is TGCGCCAGCAGCTTGGCCCCCAGGACGGAAGGGACCCAGTACTTC.

V is TRBV18 and J is TRBJ2-5, with TRBD2 matching 8 bases. V dropped 3 bases and J dropped 5; count of bases not matched to a gene: 2. CDR1 and CDR2 from the germline V gene are KGHSH and LQKENI. This CDR3 spans 13 amino acids. The CDR3 DNA reads TGTGCCAGCTCACCGACTAGCGAGGAGACCCAGTACTTC. As protein: CASSPTSEETQYF.

The gene calls are TRBV12-3 or TRBV12-4 and TRBJ2-7; D may be TRBD1 or TRBD2 (5 bases each). This CDR3 comprises 13 residues. V was shortened by 5 bases and J by 4 bases, with 12 bases between the two germline ends. The CDR3 sequence is CASSRDGEYEQYF. The CDR3 DNA reads as TGTGCCAGCAGTCGGGACGGGGAATACGAGCAGTACTTC.

V and J are TRBV10-2 and TRBJ2-3; TRBD2 matches at 10 bases. The V gene end was trimmed by 7 bases and the J gene end by 3 bases; junction bases not matched to a gene: 13. CDR3 length: 17 amino acids. Germline CDR1 is WSHSY and CDR2 is SAAADI. The CDR3 DNA reads as TGCGCCAGCAAGAGGACTAGCGGCCCCCCGGGGACAGATACGCAGTATTTT. It specifies CASKRTSGPPGTDTQYF.

The V call is TRBV2, the J call TRBJ2-7; 10 nucleotides match TRBD2. Germline-derived CDR1 and CDR2 are SNHLY and FYNNEI. Trimming removed 6 bases from V and 0 bases from J; junction bases left unmatched: 5. There are 15 residues in the CDR3. The CDR3 loop is CASRDGTSASYEQYF. In nucleotides, the CDR3 is TGTGCCAGCAGAGATGGGACTAGCGCCTCCTACGAGCAGTACTTC.

The chain is built from TRBV3-1 (or the pseudogene TRBV3-2) and TRBJ2-1, with a tentative D call TRBD2 (5 bases). V dropped 3 bases and J dropped 0 bases, with 12 bases sitting between them. CDR3 length: 16 amino acids. Germline CDR1 and CDR2: LGHDT and YNNKEL (reference sequence). The CDR3 coding sequence is TGTGCCAGCAGCCAGTTGGACTGGAGCTCCTACAATGAGCAGTTCTTC. It is translated as CASSQLDWSSYNEQFF.

Written as DNA, the CDR3 is TGTGCCAGCAGCGCCCATCACGGAGCCGCAAACACCATATATTTT. Protein sequence: CASSAHHGAANTIYF. The V call is TRBV9, the J call TRBJ1-3, with D unclear. The V gene lost 3 bases and the J gene lost 6 bases, with 16 bases spanning the gap. The CDR3 totals 15 residues. Germline loops: CDR1 SGDLS, CDR2 YYNGEE.

V usage is TRBV29-1 and J usage is TRBJ2-1, with a weak D call TRBD2 (6 bases). Trimming took off 7 bases at V and 0 bases at J, with 13 bases between the two ends. Per the germline V gene, CDR1 is SQVTM and CDR2 is ANQGSEA. The CDR3 runs to 14 residues. CDR3 loop: CSAVGTPSYNEQFF. Here the CDR3 DNA reads TGCAGCGCCGTCGGGACTCCCTCCTACAATGAGCAGTTCTTC.

V gene TRBV3-1 (or the pseudogene TRBV3-2) combines with J gene TRBJ2-1; possible D gene TRBD1, 5 bases. The germline CDR1 and CDR2 sequences are LGHDT and YNNKEL (reference sequence). V dropped 0 bases and J dropped 8 bases, with 14 bases sitting between them. This CDR3 region has 15 residues. CDR3 residues: CASSQDIGWGDEQFF. CDR3 coding DNA: TGTGCCAGCAGCCAAGACATAGGGTGGGGCGATGAGCAGTTCTTC.

Written as DNA, the CDR3 is TGTGCCAGCATGGGCGGGCCCTACGAGCAGTACTTC. This translates into CASMGGPYEQYF. The chain is built from TRBV5-6 and TRBJ2-7, with D perhaps TRBD2 (5 bases). Trimming left V 6 bases short and J 2 bases short, with 9 bases between. The CDR3 covers 12 residues. Germline loops: CDR1 SGHDT, CDR2 YYEEEE.

This chain uses TRBV11-2 with TRBJ2-3; 7 nucleotides match TRBD2. CDR3 length: 16 residues. Looked up from germline, CDR1 is SGHAT and CDR2 is FQNNGV. Trimming took 0 bases from V and 2 from J; bases not matched to a gene: 5. Here the CDR3 DNA reads TGTGCCAGCAGCTTAGAGGCGGGAGTGGCCACAGATACGCAGTATTTT. Residues: CASSLEAGVATDTQYF. The whole variable domain, remainder taken from reference TRBV11-2 and TRBJ2-3, is EAGVAQSPRYKIIEKRQSVAFWCNPISGHATLYWYQQILGQGPKLLIQFQNNGVVDDSQLPKDRFSAERLKGVDSTLKIQPAKLEDSAVYLCASSLEAGVATDTQYFGPGTRLTVL.

The chain combines TRBV4-2 with TRBJ2-3, with TRBD2 matching 13 bases. The germline V gene has CDR1 LGHNA and CDR2 YNFKEQ. CDR3 size: 15 residues. Trimming cost V 4 bases and J 4 bases; bases outside gene matches: 2. The CDR3 loop reads CASSRTSGSADTQYF. Written as DNA, the CDR3 is TGTGCCAGCAGCCGGACTAGCGGGAGTGCAGATACGCAGTATTTT.

This clone has only one observation. The CDR3 spells CASSPSRTPYEQYF. CDR3 nucleotide sequence: TGTGCCAGCAGCCCGAGCCGTACCCCCTACGAGCAGTACTTC. This chain links TRBV7-2 with TRBJ2-7; no definite D call. Trimming removed 5 bases at V and 2 bases at J, with 13 bases between. Germline V gives CDR1 SGHTA, CDR2 FQGNSA. This CDR3 has 14 amino acids. The variable domain in full, with the rest retrieved from reference TRBV7-2 and TRBJ2-7, is GAGVSQSPSNKVTEKGKDVELRCDPISGHTALYWYRQSLGQGLEFLIYFQGNSAPDKSGLPSDRFSAERTGGSVSTLTIQRTQQEDSAVYLCASSPSRTPYEQYFGPGTRLTVT.

The CDR3 region is CASSPRAVSYNEQFF. The CDR3 DNA follows: TGTGCCAGCAGTCCCCGGGCAGTTTCCTACAATGAGCAGTTCTTC. This chain uses TRBV6-2 or TRBV6-3 with TRBJ2-1; D is unclear. Germline V gene lookup returns CDR1 MNHEY and CDR2 SVGEGT. The germline V and J ends were trimmed by 5 bases and 1 base, with 12 bases remaining between them. This CDR3 region has 15 residues.

In DNA, the CDR3 is TGTGCCAGCGGGGACGGTAGATCTGGAAACACCATATATTTT. Translated: CASGDGRSGNTIYF. The V call is TRBV28, the J call TRBJ1-3; D perhaps matches TRBD1 (5 bases). With 8 bases removed from V and 1 base from J, the gap between germline ends came to 12 bases. The CDR3 is 14 amino acids. The V gene's germline CDR1 is MDHEN and CDR2 SYDVKM.

V is TRBV27 and J is TRBJ2-5; TRBD1 matches 8 bases. Trimming took 2 bases from V and 4 from J; bases not matched to a gene: 15. The V gene's germline CDR1 is MNHEY and CDR2 SMNVEV (reference sequence). CDR3 length: 18 residues. The CDR3 loop is CASSLRWRTGRFLETQYF. The CDR3 DNA is TGTGCCAGCAGTTTACGGTGGAGGACAGGGAGGTTTTTAGAGACCCAGTACTTC.

The chain combines TRBV7-2 with TRBJ2-7, with D unclear. Trimming cost V 7 bases and J 2 bases, with 9 bases left between them. CDR3 length equals 12 residues. From germline, CDR1 is SGHTA and CDR2 FQGNSA. The CDR3 spells CASTRLPYEQYF. As DNA, the CDR3 is TGTGCCAGCACCCGTTTACCCTACGAGCAGTACTTC. Based on the CDR3 plus reference TRBV7-2 and TRBJ2-7, the full variable domain is GAGVSQSPSNKVTEKGKDVELRCDPISGHTALYWYRQSLGQGLEFLIYFQGNSAPDKSGLPSDRFSAERTGGSVSTLTIQRTQQEDSAVYLCASTRLPYEQYFGPGTRLTVT.

V and J are TRBV7-9 and TRBJ2-7; 7 bases map to TRBD1. The CDR3 is made up of 18 amino acids. The ends lost 1 base at V and 4 bases at J; junction bases unmatched: 16. Germline lookup yields CDR1 SEHNR and CDR2 FQNEAQ (reference sequence). CDR3 residues: CASSLVRSKGQRSYEQYF. The CDR3 DNA sequence: TGTGCCAGCAGCTTAGTTAGGTCCAAGGGACAGCGGAGTTACGAGCAGTACTTC.

V usage is TRBV7-2 and J usage is TRBJ2-5; D perhaps matches TRBD1 (6 bases). Germline values: CDR1 SGHTA, CDR2 FQGNSA. The V end lost 1 base, the J end lost 5 bases, and 11 bases lay between the germline ends. The CDR3 spans 14 residues. The CDR3 protein is CASSLDTGWETQYF. CDR3 DNA: TGTGCCAGCAGCTTAGATACAGGGTGGGAGACCCAGTACTTC.

On this clone: Other DNA sequences in the sample encode the same CDR3. CDR3 in DNA: TGTGCCAGCAGTTTGGATCAGGAGACCCAGTACTTC. This encodes CASSLDQETQYF. This chain uses TRBV27 with TRBJ2-5; D is unresolved. Germline assignment: CDR1 MNHEY and CDR2 SMNVEV (reference sequence). Deletions cut 3 bases from V and 5 bases from J, with 7 bases between. The CDR3 has 12 amino acids.

The CDR3 loop is CASSAQGLGNNEQFF. In nucleotides, the CDR3 is TGTGCCAGCAGTGCCCAGGGACTAGGGAACAATGAGCAGTTCTTC. The chain couples TRBV6-2 or TRBV6-3 to TRBJ2-1; 8 positions match TRBD2. V dropped 5 bases and J dropped 5; count of bases not matched to a gene: 8. Germline V CDR1 and CDR2: MNHEY, SVGEGT. The CDR3 extends over 15 amino acids.

The chain is built from TRBV6-5 and TRBJ2-7; 8 bases fit TRBD2. CDR3 size: 14 residues. CDR1 and CDR2 from the germline V gene are MNHEY and SVGAGI. Germline trimming cut 5 bases from V and 2 bases from J; bases unmatched to any gene: 5. The CDR3 sequence: CASSPGLETYEQYF. The CDR3 DNA sequence: TGTGCCAGCAGTCCGGGACTAGAGACCTACGAGCAGTACTTC.